The rows below give T cell receptor beta chains drawn from one sample of a study of cytomegalovirus exposure and HLA in healthy donors. Assay used: immunoSEQ multiplex PCR; TCRdb lists only in-frame clones, some missing. The sample lists 150,000 to 200,000 clones; roughly 82% were seen once. Sequencing was carried out using PBMCs. All receptors derive from a woman younger than 45 in good health and CMV-seronegative. CDR3s include the opening cysteine and the closing phenylalanine or tryptophan. A D gene is named only where the DNA matches it firmly. The size entry is marked missing in some rows and otherwise reads once, few, many or a size class.

j_call: TRBJ2-3
v_call: TRBV7-9
d_call: .
clone_size: .
cdr3_aa: CASSPRLETDTQYF
cdr3_nt: TGTGCCAGCAGCCCGAGACTAGAAACAGATACGCAGTATTTT

j_call: TRBJ2-1
v_call: TRBV5-4
d_call: TRBD2
clone_size: .
cdr3_aa: CASSSFGGSRYNEQFF
cdr3_nt: TGTGCCAGCAGCTCGTTCGGGGGGTCAAGGTACAATGAGCAGTTCTTC

j_call: TRBJ2-5
v_call: TRBV6-5
d_call: .
clone_size: .
cdr3_aa: CASSPGLPEQYF
cdr3_nt: TGTGCCAGCAGTCCCGGACTCCCAGAGCAGTACTTC

j_call: TRBJ2-3
v_call: TRBV29-1
d_call: TRBD2
clone_size: .
cdr3_aa: CSVGGFTSGARDTQYF
cdr3_nt: TGCAGCGTTGGAGGATTCACTAGCGGGGCCAGGGATACGCAGTATTTT

j_call: TRBJ2-3
v_call: TRBV4-2
d_call: TRBD1
clone_size: .
cdr3_aa: CASSPRTGGVADTQYF
cdr3_nt: TGTGCCAGCAGCCCCCGGACAGGGGGCGTTGCAGATACGCAGTATTTT

j_call: TRBJ1-6
v_call: TRBV21-1
d_call: .
clone_size: .
cdr3_aa: CASSARDRGGNSPLHF
cdr3_nt: TGTGCCAGCAGCGCCCGGGACAGGGGTGGCAATTCACCCCTCCACTTT

j_call: TRBJ2-7
v_call: TRBV27
d_call: .
clone_size: .
cdr3_aa: CASSLAGSSYEQYF
cdr3_nt: TGTGCCAGCAGTTTGGCAGGGTCTTCCTACGAGCAGTACTTC

j_call: TRBJ1-4
v_call: TRBV19
d_call: .
clone_size: once
cdr3_aa: CASRTYRDLNEKLFF
cdr3_nt: TGTGCCAGTAGGACCTACAGGGATCTTAATGAAAAACTGTTTTTT

j_call: TRBJ2-7
v_call: TRBV4-2
d_call: .
clone_size: .
cdr3_aa: CASSQPGQYEQYF
cdr3_nt: TGTGCCAGCAGCCAACCAGGACAGTACGAGCAGTACTTC

j_call: TRBJ1-6
v_call: TRBV5-5
d_call: TRBD1
clone_size: .
cdr3_aa: CASSLSGGENNPLHF
cdr3_nt: TGTGCCAGCAGCCTTTCAGGGGGCGAGAACAACCCACTCCACTTT

j_call: TRBJ2-7
v_call: TRBV10-3
d_call: .
clone_size: once
cdr3_aa: CAISELERPYNYEQYF
cdr3_nt: TGTGCCATCAGTGAGCTCGAGCGTCCCTATAACTACGAGCAGTACTTC

j_call: TRBJ1-4
v_call: TRBV5-4
d_call: .
clone_size: .
cdr3_aa: CASSSDQGEKLFF
cdr3_nt: TGTGCCAGCAGCTCTGACCAGGGTGAAAAACTGTTTTTT

j_call: TRBJ2-7
v_call: TRBV4-2
d_call: TRBD2
clone_size: .
cdr3_aa: CASSQVPGLAGSYEQYF
cdr3_nt: TGTGCCAGCAGCCAAGTTCCGGGACTAGCGGGCTCCTACGAGCAGTACTTC

j_call: TRBJ2-5
v_call: TRBV18
d_call: .
clone_size: .
cdr3_aa: CASSQSGVPGETQYF
cdr3_nt: TGTGCCAGCTCACAATCAGGGGTCCCGGGGGAGACCCAGTACTTC

j_call: TRBJ2-1
v_call: TRBV7-6
d_call: TRBD2
clone_size: .
cdr3_aa: CASSPTGGAGGNLF
cdr3_nt: TGTGCCAGCAGCCCTACGGGGGGAGCGGGGGGCAACCTCTTC

j_call: TRBJ1-1
v_call: TRBV10-3
d_call: TRBD1
clone_size: .
cdr3_aa: CAIRRQGENTEAFF
cdr3_nt: TGTGCCATCAGAAGACAGGGAGAAAACACTGAAGCTTTCTTT

j_call: TRBJ1-5
v_call: TRBV7-6
d_call: TRBD1
clone_size: .
cdr3_aa: CASSSRPKKRDRVRWTHQPQHF
cdr3_nt: TGTGCCAGCAGTTCCCGACCCAAGAAACGGGACAGGGTTAGGTGGACCCATCAGCCCCAGCATTTT

j_call: TRBJ1-2
v_call: TRBV9
d_call: .
clone_size: .
cdr3_aa: CASSVSGELYGYTF
cdr3_nt: TGTGCCAGCAGCGTGAGTGGAGAACTCTATGGCTACACCTTC

j_call: TRBJ1-2
v_call: TRBV19
d_call: .
clone_size: .
cdr3_aa: CASSMGHRAYGYTF
cdr3_nt: TGTGCCAGTAGTATGGGACACCGGGCCTATGGCTACACCTTC

j_call: TRBJ2-1
v_call: TRBV2
d_call: .
clone_size: .
cdr3_aa: CASCRGRGSYNEQFF
cdr3_nt: TGTGCCAGCTGCCGAGGGCGGGGCTCCTACAATGAGCAGTTCTTC

j_call: TRBJ1-2
v_call: TRBV5-1
d_call: TRBD1
clone_size: once
cdr3_aa: CASSSNIRTGDPNYGYTF
cdr3_nt: TGCGCCAGCAGCTCCAACATACGAACAGGGGACCCAAACTATGGCTACACCTTC

j_call: TRBJ2-7
v_call: TRBV7-2
d_call: .
clone_size: .
cdr3_aa: CASSLSGRIYEQYF
cdr3_nt: TGTGCCAGCAGCTTAAGTGGGAGGATCTACGAGCAGTACTTC

j_call: TRBJ1-6
v_call: TRBV27
d_call: .
clone_size: .
cdr3_aa: CASSFDRRQTLSYNSPLHF
cdr3_nt: TGTGCCAGCAGTTTTGACAGGCGGCAGACCCTCTCCTATAATTCACCCCTCCACTTT

j_call: TRBJ2-7
v_call: TRBV27
d_call: TRBD2
clone_size: .
cdr3_aa: CASSSGGSEQYF
cdr3_nt: TGTGCCAGCAGTTCGGGGGGGAGCGAGCAGTACTTC

j_call: TRBJ2-2
v_call: TRBV19
d_call: .
clone_size: .
cdr3_aa: CASTAQGPGELFF
cdr3_nt: TGTGCCAGTACCGCACAGGGACCCGGGGAGCTGTTTTTT

j_call: TRBJ2-3
v_call: TRBV2
d_call: TRBD2
clone_size: .
cdr3_aa: CASSQEAGPTDTQYF
cdr3_nt: TGTGCCAGCAGCCAGGAAGCGGGGCCCACAGATACGCAGTATTTT

j_call: TRBJ2-4
v_call: TRBV4-1
d_call: TRBD2
clone_size: few
cdr3_aa: CASSQGASGGDIQYF
cdr3_nt: TGCGCCAGCAGCCAAGGAGCAAGCGGGGGAGACATTCAGTACTTC

j_call: TRBJ2-1
v_call: TRBV18
d_call: .
clone_size: .
cdr3_aa: CASSMQPPGLPYNEQFF
cdr3_nt: TGTGCCAGCTCCATGCAACCCCCGGGACTCCCATACAATGAGCAGTTCTTC

j_call: TRBJ1-4
v_call: TRBV14
d_call: TRBD1
clone_size: .
cdr3_aa: CASSRLGQQNEKLFF
cdr3_nt: TGTGCCAGCAGCAGATTGGGACAGCAAAATGAAAAACTGTTTTTT

j_call: TRBJ2-6
v_call: TRBV5-1
d_call: .
clone_size: .
cdr3_aa: CASSLTGSSSGANVLTF
cdr3_nt: TGCGCCAGCAGCTTAACAGGGTCAAGTTCTGGGGCCAACGTCCTGACTTTC

j_call: TRBJ2-4
v_call: TRBV4-2
d_call: .
clone_size: .
cdr3_aa: CASSQDSRAGWSIQYF
cdr3_nt: TGTGCCAGCAGCCAAGATTCGCGGGCGGGTTGGAGCATTCAGTACTTC

j_call: TRBJ2-7
v_call: TRBV28
d_call: TRBD1
clone_size: .
cdr3_aa: CASSPGGFSYEQYF
cdr3_nt: TGTGCCAGCAGTCCAGGGGGCTTTTCCTACGAGCAGTACTTC

j_call: TRBJ1-1
v_call: TRBV19
d_call: .
clone_size: .
cdr3_aa: CASSIIDGHRAREAFF
cdr3_nt: TGTGCCAGTAGTATAATAGACGGACATCGGGCGCGTGAAGCTTTCTTT

j_call: TRBJ2-7
v_call: TRBV28
d_call: TRBD1
clone_size: .
cdr3_aa: CASISWGQGSYEQYF
cdr3_nt: TGTGCCAGCATTAGTTGGGGACAGGGGTCCTACGAGCAGTACTTC

j_call: TRBJ2-7
v_call: TRBV2
d_call: .
clone_size: .
cdr3_aa: CASRDLGGQYF
cdr3_nt: TGTGCCAGCAGGGATCTAGGAGGGCAGTACTTC

j_call: TRBJ2-1
v_call: TRBV6-6
d_call: .
clone_size: .
cdr3_aa: CASSNRGGRDNEQFF
cdr3_nt: TGTGCCAGCAGCAACAGGGGGGGGCGGGACAATGAGCAGTTCTTC

j_call: TRBJ2-7
v_call: TRBV5-1
d_call: TRBD1
clone_size: .
cdr3_aa: CASGTGGESYEQYF
cdr3_nt: TGCGCCAGCGGAACAGGGGGCGAATCCTACGAGCAGTACTTC

j_call: TRBJ1-1
v_call: TRBV7-2
d_call: .
clone_size: .
cdr3_aa: CASSVGPEVTEAFF
cdr3_nt: TGTGCCAGCAGCGTGGGTCCTGAGGTGACTGAAGCTTTCTTT

j_call: TRBJ2-7
v_call: TRBV6-5
d_call: TRBD2
clone_size: .
cdr3_aa: CASSYQPTAGGYEQYF
cdr3_nt: TGTGCCAGCAGTTATCAGCCAACAGCGGGAGGCTACGAGCAGTACTTC

j_call: TRBJ2-1
v_call: TRBV6-1
d_call: .
clone_size: .
cdr3_aa: CASSDLRQAGFYNEQFF
cdr3_nt: TGTGCCAGCAGTGACCTGCGACAGGCTGGGTTCTACAATGAGCAGTTCTTC

j_call: TRBJ1-6
v_call: TRBV2
d_call: .
clone_size: .
cdr3_aa: CASSAPREEGNNSPLHF
cdr3_nt: TGTGCCAGCAGTGCACCCAGGGAGGAGGGAAATAATTCACCCCTCCACTTT

j_call: TRBJ1-3
v_call: TRBV7-6
d_call: .
clone_size: .
cdr3_aa: CASSLGQASSGNTIYF
cdr3_nt: TGTGCCAGCAGCTTAGGACAGGCGTCCTCTGGAAACACCATATATTTT

j_call: TRBJ2-7
v_call: TRBV7-9
d_call: .
clone_size: .
cdr3_aa: CASSFDAGRHYEQYF
cdr3_nt: TGTGCCAGCAGCTTTGATGCGGGACGGCACTACGAGCAGTACTTC

j_call: TRBJ2-1
v_call: TRBV2
d_call: .
clone_size: .
cdr3_aa: CASSRQLVEQFF
cdr3_nt: TGTGCCAGCAGTCGACAGTTAGTTGAGCAGTTCTTC

j_call: TRBJ2-7
v_call: TRBV25-1
d_call: TRBD2
clone_size: .
cdr3_aa: CASSEYKAGGVHYEQYF
cdr3_nt: TGTGCCAGCAGTGAATATAAGGCGGGGGGGGTCCACTACGAGCAGTACTTC

j_call: TRBJ1-1
v_call: TRBV7-3
d_call: TRBD1
clone_size: .
cdr3_aa: CASSSDRGIEAFF
cdr3_nt: TGTGCCAGCAGCTCAGACAGGGGTATTGAAGCTTTCTTT

j_call: TRBJ2-1
v_call: TRBV28
d_call: TRBD2
clone_size: .
cdr3_aa: CASSLWGLAGGNEQFF
cdr3_nt: TGTGCCAGCAGTTTATGGGGACTAGCGGGAGGTAATGAGCAGTTCTTC

j_call: TRBJ1-2
v_call: TRBV7-2
d_call: TRBD1
clone_size: .
cdr3_aa: CASSKTGGLYGYTF
cdr3_nt: TGTGCCAGCAGCAAGACAGGGGGCCTTTACGGCTACACCTTC

j_call: TRBJ2-7
v_call: TRBV4-3
d_call: TRBD2
clone_size: .
cdr3_aa: CASSPSSGSSYEQYF
cdr3_nt: TGCGCCAGCAGCCCTTCTAGCGGGAGTTCCTACGAGCAGTACTTC

j_call: TRBJ1-1
v_call: TRBV9
d_call: .
clone_size: .
cdr3_aa: CASSVMEMNTEAFF
cdr3_nt: TGTGCCAGCAGCGTCATGGAGATGAACACTGAAGCTTTCTTT

j_call: TRBJ2-5
v_call: TRBV28
d_call: .
clone_size: once
cdr3_aa: CASSSPTQGYQETQYF
cdr3_nt: TGTGCCAGCAGTTCTCCCACGCAGGGGTACCAAGAGACCCAGTACTTC

j_call: TRBJ2-2
v_call: TRBV18
d_call: .
clone_size: .
cdr3_aa: CASFARDKPTGELFF
cdr3_nt: TGTGCCAGCTTTGCCCGGGACAAGCCCACCGGGGAGCTGTTTTTT

j_call: TRBJ2-3
v_call: TRBV9
d_call: TRBD2
clone_size: .
cdr3_aa: CASSVVSGGTDTQYF
cdr3_nt: TGTGCCAGCAGCGTAGTGAGCGGGGGCACAGATACGCAGTATTTT

j_call: TRBJ2-7
v_call: TRBV28
d_call: .
clone_size: .
cdr3_aa: CASSFPRQSYEQYF
cdr3_nt: TGTGCCAGCAGTTTTCCCCGCCAGTCCTACGAGCAGTACTTC

j_call: TRBJ1-1
v_call: TRBV4-1
d_call: .
clone_size: .
cdr3_aa: CASSQGKEAFF
cdr3_nt: TGCGCCAGCAGCCAAGGAAAGGAGGCTTTCTTT